The sequence of this T cell receptor beta chain was determined in a study of patients and donors after allogeneic stem cell transplantation. MiXCR, applied by TCRdb to the RT-PCR reads, yields one record per CDR3 protein. The sample lists 800,000 to 1,000,000 distinct CDR3 sequences; around 17% were seen once. Sequencing was carried out using blood, either unsorted or a sorted T cell fraction (not recorded which). This TCR was sampled from a human donor who was either an allogeneic HSCT recipient or a stem cell or donor lymphocyte infusion donor (not recorded which). It is not recorded whose cells these are; they may come from a transplant donor.

The CDR3 bases are TGTGCCAGCAGCAAGGGACTAGCGGGAGCTGGCTCCTCCTACGAGCAGTACTTC. This translates into CASSKGLAGAGSSYEQYF. The chain carries TRBV27 and TRBJ2-7; TRBD2 agrees at 14 bases. Germline V gene lookup returns CDR1 MNHEY and CDR2 SMNVEV (reference sequence). V gave up 6 bases and J gave up 0 bases; unmatched junction bases: 10. This CDR3 spans 18 amino acids.